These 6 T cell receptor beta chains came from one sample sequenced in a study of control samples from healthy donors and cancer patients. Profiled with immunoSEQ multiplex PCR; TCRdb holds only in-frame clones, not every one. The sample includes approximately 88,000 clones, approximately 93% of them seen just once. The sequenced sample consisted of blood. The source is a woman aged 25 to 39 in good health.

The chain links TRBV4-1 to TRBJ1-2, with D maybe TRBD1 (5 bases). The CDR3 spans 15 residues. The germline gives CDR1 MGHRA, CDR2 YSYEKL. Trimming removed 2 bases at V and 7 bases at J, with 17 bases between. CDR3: CASSQSGGWSSGYTF. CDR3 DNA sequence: TGCGCCAGCAGCCAAAGTGGGGGGTGGTCCAGTGGCTACACCTTC.

CDR3 protein: CAIKQGANNQPQHF. The CDR3, as DNA: TGTGCCATCAAACAGGGGGCTAACAATCAGCCCCAGCATTTT. The V and J genes are TRBV2 and TRBJ1-5; 9 bases match TRBD1. Germline trimming cut 10 bases from V and 3 bases from J; bases unmatched to any gene: 7. CDR1 is SNHLY and CDR2 is FYNNEI in the germline V gene. The CDR3 has 14 residues.

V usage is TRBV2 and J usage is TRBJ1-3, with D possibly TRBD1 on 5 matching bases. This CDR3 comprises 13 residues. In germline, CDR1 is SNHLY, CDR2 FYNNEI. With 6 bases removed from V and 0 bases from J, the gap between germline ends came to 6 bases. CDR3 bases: TGTGCCAGCAGACAGGACTCTGGAAACACCATATATTTT. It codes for CASRQDSGNTIYF. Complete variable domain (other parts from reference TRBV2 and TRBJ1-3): EPEVTQTPSHQVTQMGQEVILRCVPISNHLYFYWYRQILGQKVEFLVSFYNNEISEKSEIFDDQFSVERPDGSNFTLKIRSTKLEDSAMYFCASRQDSGNTIYFGEGSWLTVV.

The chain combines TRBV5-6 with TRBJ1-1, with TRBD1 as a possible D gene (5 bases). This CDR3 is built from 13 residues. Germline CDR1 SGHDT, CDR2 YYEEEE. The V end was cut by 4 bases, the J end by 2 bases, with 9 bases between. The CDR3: CASSRGVNTEAFF. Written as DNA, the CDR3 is TGTGCCAGCAGCCGGGGGGTTAACACTGAAGCTTTCTTT.

Here the CDR3 reads CASSSGSGGRGTEAFF. The CDR3 DNA reads TGTGCCAGCAGTTCCGGCTCCGGGGGTCGGGGCACTGAAGCTTTCTTT. V is TRBV7-9 and J is TRBJ1-1; tentatively, D is TRBD1 (5 bases). The CDR3 is 16 amino acids. Per the germline V gene, CDR1 is SEHNR and CDR2 is FQNEAQ (reference sequence). Trimming left V 6 bases short and J 4 bases short, with 21 bases between.

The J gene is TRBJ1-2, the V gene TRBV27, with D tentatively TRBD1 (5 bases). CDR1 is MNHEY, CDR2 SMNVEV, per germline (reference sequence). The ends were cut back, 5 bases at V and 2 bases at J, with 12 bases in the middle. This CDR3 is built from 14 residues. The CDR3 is CASSLGEGNYGYTF. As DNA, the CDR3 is TGTGCCAGCAGTCTGGGGGAGGGGAACTATGGCTACACCTTC.